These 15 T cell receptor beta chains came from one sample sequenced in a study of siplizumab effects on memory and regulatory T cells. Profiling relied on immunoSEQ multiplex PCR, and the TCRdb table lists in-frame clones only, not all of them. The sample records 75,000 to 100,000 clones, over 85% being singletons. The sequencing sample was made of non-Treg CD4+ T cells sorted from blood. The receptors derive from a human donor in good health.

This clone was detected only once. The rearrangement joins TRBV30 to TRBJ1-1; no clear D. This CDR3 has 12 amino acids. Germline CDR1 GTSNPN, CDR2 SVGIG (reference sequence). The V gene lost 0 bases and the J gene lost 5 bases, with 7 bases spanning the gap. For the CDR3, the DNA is TGTGCCTGGAGTGTACTCCGGACTGAAGCTTTCTTT. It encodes CAWSVLRTEAFF.

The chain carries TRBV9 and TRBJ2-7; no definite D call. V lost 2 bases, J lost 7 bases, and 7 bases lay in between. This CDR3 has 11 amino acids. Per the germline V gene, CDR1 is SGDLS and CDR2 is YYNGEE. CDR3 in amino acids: CASSVLGEQYF. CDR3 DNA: TGTGCCAGCAGCGTTCTCGGAGAGCAGTACTTC.

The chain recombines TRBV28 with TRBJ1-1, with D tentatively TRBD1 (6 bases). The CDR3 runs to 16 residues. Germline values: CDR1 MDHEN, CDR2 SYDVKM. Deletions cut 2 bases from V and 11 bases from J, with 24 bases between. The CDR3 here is CASSLIADRPGVGAFF. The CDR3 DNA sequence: TGTGCCAGCAGTTTAATCGCCGACAGGCCGGGGGTGGGGGCTTTCTTT.

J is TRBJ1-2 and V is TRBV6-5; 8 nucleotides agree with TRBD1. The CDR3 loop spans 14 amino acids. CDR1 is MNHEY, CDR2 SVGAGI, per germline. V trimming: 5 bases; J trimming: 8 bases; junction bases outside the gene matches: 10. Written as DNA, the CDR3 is TGTGCCAGCAGTCGTGGACAGGGCGAGGAGGGCTACACCTTC. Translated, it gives CASSRGQGEEGYTF.

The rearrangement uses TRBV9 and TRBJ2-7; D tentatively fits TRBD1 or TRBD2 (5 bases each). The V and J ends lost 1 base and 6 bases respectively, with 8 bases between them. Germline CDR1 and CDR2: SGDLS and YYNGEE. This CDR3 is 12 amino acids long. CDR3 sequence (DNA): TGTGCCAGCAGCGTATTTGGGGGCGAGCAGTACTTC. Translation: CASSVFGGEQYF.

The CDR3 reads CASSSKTLNTEAFF. CDR3 in DNA: TGTGCCAGCAGTTCCAAGACACTTAACACTGAAGCTTTCTTT. This chain links TRBV7-9 with TRBJ1-1; D unresolved. V shed 6 bases and J shed 2 bases, with 13 bases lying between them. Germline assignment: CDR1 SEHNR and CDR2 FQNEAQ (reference sequence). The CDR3 extends over 14 amino acids.

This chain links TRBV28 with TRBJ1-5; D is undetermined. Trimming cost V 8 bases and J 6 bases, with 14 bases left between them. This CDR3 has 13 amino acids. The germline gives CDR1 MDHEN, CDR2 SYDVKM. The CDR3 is CASVVHFGQPQHF. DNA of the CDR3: TGTGCCAGCGTCGTTCACTTCGGTCAGCCCCAGCATTTT.

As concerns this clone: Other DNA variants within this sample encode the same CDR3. The CDR3 nucleotides read TGTGCCAGCAGCGCAGACCGGGGCTACAATGAGCAGTTCTTC. It is translated as CASSADRGYNEQFF. The genes are TRBV9 and TRBJ2-1, with D possibly matching TRBD2 (5 bases). Trimming left V 3 bases short and J 3 bases short, with 10 bases between. This CDR3 is built from 14 residues. In germline, CDR1 is SGDLS, CDR2 YYNGEE.

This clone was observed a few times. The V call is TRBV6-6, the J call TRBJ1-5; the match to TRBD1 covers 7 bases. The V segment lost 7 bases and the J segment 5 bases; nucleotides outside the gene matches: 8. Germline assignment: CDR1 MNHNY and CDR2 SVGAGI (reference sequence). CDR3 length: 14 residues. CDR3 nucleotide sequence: TGTGCCAGCAACAGACAGGGATTATATCAGCCCCAGCATTTT. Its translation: CASNRQGLYQPQHF.

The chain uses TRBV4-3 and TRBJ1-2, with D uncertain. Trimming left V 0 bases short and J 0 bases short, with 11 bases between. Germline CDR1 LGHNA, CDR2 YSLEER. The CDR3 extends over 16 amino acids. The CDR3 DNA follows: TGCGCCAGCAGCCAAGATTGGGGAAGACCTAACTATGGCTACACCTTC. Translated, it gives CASSQDWGRPNYGYTF.

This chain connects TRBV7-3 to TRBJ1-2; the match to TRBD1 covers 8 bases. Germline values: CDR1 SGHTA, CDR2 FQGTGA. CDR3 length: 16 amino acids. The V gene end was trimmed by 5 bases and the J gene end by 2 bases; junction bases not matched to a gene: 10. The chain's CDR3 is CASSAQRQGKNYGYTF. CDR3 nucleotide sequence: TGTGCCAGCAGCGCTCAAAGACAGGGGAAAAACTATGGCTACACCTTC.

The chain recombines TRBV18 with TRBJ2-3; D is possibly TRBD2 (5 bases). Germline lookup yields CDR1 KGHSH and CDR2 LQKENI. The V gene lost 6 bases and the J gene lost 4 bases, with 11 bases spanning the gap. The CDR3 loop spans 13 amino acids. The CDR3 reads CASSPTGSDTQYF. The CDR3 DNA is TGTGCCAGCTCCCCCACGGGGTCAGATACGCAGTATTTT. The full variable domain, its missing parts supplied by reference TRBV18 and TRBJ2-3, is NAGVMQNPRHLVRRRGQEARLRCSPMKGHSHVYWYRQLPEEGLKFMVYLQKENIIDESGMPKERFSAEFPKEGPSILRIQQVVRGDSAAYFCASSPTGSDTQYFGPGTRLTVL.

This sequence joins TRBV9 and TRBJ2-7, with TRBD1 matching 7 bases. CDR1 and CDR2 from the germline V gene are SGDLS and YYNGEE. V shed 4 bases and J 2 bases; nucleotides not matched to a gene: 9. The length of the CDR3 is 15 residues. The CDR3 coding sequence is TGTGCCAGCAGCCCAACAGGGGTGGTGACCTACGAGCAGTACTTC. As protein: CASSPTGVVTYEQYF.

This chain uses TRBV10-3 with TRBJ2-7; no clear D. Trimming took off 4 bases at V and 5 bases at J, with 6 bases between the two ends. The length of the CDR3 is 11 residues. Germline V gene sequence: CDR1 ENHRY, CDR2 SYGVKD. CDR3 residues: CAISASDEQYF. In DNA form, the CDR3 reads TGTGCCATCAGTGCTAGTGACGAGCAGTACTTC.

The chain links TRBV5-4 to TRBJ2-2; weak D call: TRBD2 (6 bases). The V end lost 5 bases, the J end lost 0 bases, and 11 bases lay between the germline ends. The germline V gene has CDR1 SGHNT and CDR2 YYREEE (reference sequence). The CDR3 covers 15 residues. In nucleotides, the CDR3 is TGTGCCAGCAGACTGGGGGGTACGAACACCGGGGAGCTGTTTTTT. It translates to CASRLGGTNTGELFF.